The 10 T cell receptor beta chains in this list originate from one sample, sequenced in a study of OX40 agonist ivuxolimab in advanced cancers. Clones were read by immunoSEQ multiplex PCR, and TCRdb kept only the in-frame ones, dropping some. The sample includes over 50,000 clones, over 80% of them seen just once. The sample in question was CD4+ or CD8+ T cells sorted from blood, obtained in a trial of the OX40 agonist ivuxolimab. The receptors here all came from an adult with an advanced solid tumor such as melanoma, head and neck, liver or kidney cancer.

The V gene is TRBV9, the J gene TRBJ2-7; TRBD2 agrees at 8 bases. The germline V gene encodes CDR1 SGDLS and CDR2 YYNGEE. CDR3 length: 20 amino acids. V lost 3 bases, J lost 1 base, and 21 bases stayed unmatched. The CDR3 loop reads CASSAREGGTILPISYEQYF. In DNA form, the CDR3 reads TGTGCCAGCAGCGCCCGGGAGGGGGGGACAATTCTCCCCATTTCCTACGAGCAGTACTTC.

In DNA, the CDR3 is TGTGCCAGCAGTTACTCCCGTGCGGGCAGCTACTACGAGCAGTACTTC. It codes for CASSYSRAGSYYEQYF. The chain carries TRBV6-5 and TRBJ2-7, with D maybe TRBD2 (5 bases). V was clipped by 0 bases and J by 3 bases, with 15 bases between them. Germline V gene lookup returns CDR1 MNHEY and CDR2 SVGAGI. This CDR3 comprises 16 residues.

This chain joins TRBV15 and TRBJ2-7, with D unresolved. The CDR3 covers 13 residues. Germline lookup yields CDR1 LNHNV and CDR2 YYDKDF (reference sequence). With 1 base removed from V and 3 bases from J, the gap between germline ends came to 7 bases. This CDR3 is CATSRGIGYEQYF. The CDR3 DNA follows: TGTGCCACCAGCAGAGGGATCGGCTACGAGCAGTACTTC.

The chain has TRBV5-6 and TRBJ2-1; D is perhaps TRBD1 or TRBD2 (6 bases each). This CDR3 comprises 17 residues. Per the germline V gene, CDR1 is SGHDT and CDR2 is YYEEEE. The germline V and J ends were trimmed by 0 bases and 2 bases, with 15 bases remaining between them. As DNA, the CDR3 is TGTGCCAGCAGCTTGGAAGAGAGCCGGGGGCCCTACAATGAGCAGTTCTTC. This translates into CASSLEESRGPYNEQFF. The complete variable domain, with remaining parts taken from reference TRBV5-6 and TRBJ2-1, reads DAGVTQSPTHLIKTRGQQVTLRCSPKSGHDTVSWYQQALGQGPQFIFQYYEEEERQRGNFPDRFSGHQFPNYSSELNVNALLLGDSALYLCASSLEESRGPYNEQFFGPGTRLTVL.

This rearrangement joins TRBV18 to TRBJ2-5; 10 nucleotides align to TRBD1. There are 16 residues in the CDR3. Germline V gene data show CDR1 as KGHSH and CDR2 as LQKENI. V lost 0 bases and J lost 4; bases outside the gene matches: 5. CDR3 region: CASSPPGQGLGETQYF. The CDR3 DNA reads TGTGCCAGCTCACCACCGGGACAGGGGCTGGGAGAGACCCAGTACTTC.

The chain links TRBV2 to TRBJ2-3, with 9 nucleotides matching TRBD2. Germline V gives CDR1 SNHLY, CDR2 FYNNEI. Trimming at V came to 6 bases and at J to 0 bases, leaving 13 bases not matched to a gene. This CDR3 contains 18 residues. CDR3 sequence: CASSEDSGRIISTDTQYF. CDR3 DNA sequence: TGTGCCAGCAGCGAGGATAGCGGGAGAATTATAAGCACAGATACGCAGTATTTT.

The CDR3 here is CASSEQGRYNSPLHF. The DNA of the CDR3 is TGTGCCAGCAGTGAGCAGGGTCGATATAATTCACCCCTCCACTTT. This sequence joins TRBV2 and TRBJ1-6; D is perhaps TRBD1 (5 bases). Trimming removed 3 bases at V and 4 bases at J, with 10 bases between. This CDR3 region has 15 residues. From germline, CDR1 is SNHLY and CDR2 FYNNEI.

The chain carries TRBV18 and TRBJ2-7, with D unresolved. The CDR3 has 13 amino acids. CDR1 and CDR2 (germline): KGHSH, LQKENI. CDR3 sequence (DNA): TGTGCTACCCGATCCTTACCATCCTACGAGCAGTACTTC. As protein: CATRSLPSYEQYF.

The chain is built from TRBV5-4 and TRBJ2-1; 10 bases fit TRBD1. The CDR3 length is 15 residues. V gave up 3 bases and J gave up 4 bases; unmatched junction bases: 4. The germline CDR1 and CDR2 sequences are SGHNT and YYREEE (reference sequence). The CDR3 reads CASSSSGQGYNEQFF. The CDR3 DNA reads TGTGCCAGCAGCTCCTCGGGACAGGGGTACAATGAGCAGTTCTTC.

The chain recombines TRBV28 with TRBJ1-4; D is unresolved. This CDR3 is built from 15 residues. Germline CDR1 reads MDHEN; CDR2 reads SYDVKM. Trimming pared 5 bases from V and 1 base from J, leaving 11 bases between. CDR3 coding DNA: TGTGCCAGCAGTGCCCAGCCCTTAACTAATGAAAAACTGTTTTTT. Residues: CASSAQPLTNEKLFF. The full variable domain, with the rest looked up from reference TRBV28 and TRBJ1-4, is DVKVTQSSRYLVKRTGEKVFLECVQDMDHENMFWYRQDPGLGLRLIYFSYDVKMKEKGDIPEGYSVSREKKERFSLILESASTNQTSMYLCASSAQPLTNEKLFFGSGTQLSVL.